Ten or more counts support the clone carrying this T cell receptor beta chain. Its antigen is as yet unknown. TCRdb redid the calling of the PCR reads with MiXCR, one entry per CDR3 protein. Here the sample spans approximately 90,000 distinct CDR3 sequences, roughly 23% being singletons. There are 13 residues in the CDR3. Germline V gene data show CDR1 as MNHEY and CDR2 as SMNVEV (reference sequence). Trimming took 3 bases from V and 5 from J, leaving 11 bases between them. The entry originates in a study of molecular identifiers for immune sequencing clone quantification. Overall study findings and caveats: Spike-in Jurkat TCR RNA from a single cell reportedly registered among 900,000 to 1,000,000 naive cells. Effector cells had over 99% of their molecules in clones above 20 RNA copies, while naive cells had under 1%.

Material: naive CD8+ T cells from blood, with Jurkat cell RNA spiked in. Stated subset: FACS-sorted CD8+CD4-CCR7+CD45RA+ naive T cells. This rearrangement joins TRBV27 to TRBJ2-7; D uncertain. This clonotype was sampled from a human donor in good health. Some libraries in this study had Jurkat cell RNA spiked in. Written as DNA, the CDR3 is TGTGCCAGCAGTTTCTCAGAAAGGAACGAGCAGTACTTC. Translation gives CASSFSERNEQYF.